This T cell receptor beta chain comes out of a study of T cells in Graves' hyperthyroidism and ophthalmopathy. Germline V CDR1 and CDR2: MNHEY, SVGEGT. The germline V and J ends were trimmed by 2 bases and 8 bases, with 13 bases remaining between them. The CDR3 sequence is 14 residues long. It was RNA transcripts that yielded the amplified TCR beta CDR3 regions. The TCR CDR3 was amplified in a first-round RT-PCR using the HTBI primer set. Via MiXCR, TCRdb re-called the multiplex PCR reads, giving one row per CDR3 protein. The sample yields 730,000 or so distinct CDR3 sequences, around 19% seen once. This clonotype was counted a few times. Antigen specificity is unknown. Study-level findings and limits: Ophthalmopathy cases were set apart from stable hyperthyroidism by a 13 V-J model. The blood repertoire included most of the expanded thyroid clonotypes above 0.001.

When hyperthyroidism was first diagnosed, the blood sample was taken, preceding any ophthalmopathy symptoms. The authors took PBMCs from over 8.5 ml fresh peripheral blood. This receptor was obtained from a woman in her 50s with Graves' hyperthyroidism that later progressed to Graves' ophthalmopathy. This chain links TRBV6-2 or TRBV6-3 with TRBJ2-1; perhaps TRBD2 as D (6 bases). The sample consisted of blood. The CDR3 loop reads CASSYRGLSHEQFF. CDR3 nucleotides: TGTGCCAGCAGTTACCGGGGACTGAGCCATGAGCAGTTCTTC.